These T cell receptor beta chains were read from a single sample in a study of control samples from healthy donors and cancer patients. Repertoires were generated with immunoSEQ multiplex PCR, while TCRdb's copy carries only in-frame clones and drops some. The repertoire includes roughly 190,000 clones, 90% to 95% of them detected once, and around 1.5% sits in the top ten. Sequencing used blood. The receptors stem from a woman aged 25 to 39 in good health. Both conserved end residues are part of each CDR3. The D gene is left open where the match is weak. Clone size is given for some rows only: seen once, a few or many times, or a class if the clone is expanded.

TRBD1 | - | TRBJ1-1 | TRBV27 | TGTGCCAGCAGTAGGGACAGGGATTCAACTGAAGCTTTCTTT | CASSRDRDSTEAFF
TRBD1 | - | TRBJ1-2 | TRBV6-5 | TGTGCCAGCAGACCGGGACAGAGTAACTATGGCTACACCTTC | CASRPGQSNYGYTF
- | - | TRBJ1-1 | TRBV7-9 | TGTGCCAGCAGCTGGAGTACTAACACTGAAGCTTTCTTT | CASSWSTNTEAFF
- | - | TRBJ2-7 | TRBV18 | TGTGCCAGCTCACCAAGAGGGAACGAGCAGTACTTC | CASSPRGNEQYF
- | once | TRBJ1-1 | TRBV5-1 | TGCGCCAGCAGCTTGGTGGGCACTGAAGCTTTCTTT | CASSLVGTEAFF
- | - | TRBJ1-4 | TRBV18 | TGTGCCAGCTCACCCTCAGGGCTTAATGAAAAACTGTTTTTT | CASSPSGLNEKLFF
- | - | TRBJ1-2 | TRBV20-1 | TGCAGTGCTAGTGGGGGGTGGGCCTATGGCTACACCTTC | CSASGGWAYGYTF
- | - | TRBJ1-2 | TRBV7-9 | TGTGCCAGCAGCTTACTAGGGTCAATTAACTATGGCTACACCTTC | CASSLLGSINYGYTF
- | - | TRBJ1-4 | TRBV14 | TGTGCCAGCAGCCAGCGAGGGGTGGCTAATGAAAAACTGTTTTTT | CASSQRGVANEKLFF
- | - | TRBJ2-3 | TRBV7-9 | TGTGCCAGCAGCCCAACAGGGAGTGGGAGGCACACAGATACGCAGTATTTT | CASSPTGSGRHTDTQYF
- | - | TRBJ1-2 | TRBV13 | TGTGCCAGCAGCTTAGGCCGGGGGGGACTTAACTATGGCTACACCTTC | CASSLGRGGLNYGYTF
TRBD1 | - | TRBJ2-5 | TRBV9 | TGTGCCAGCAGCGTTACGACAGGGGCAGAGACCCAGTACTTC | CASSVTTGAETQYF
- | once | TRBJ2-3 | TRBV14 | TGTGCCAGCAGCCAAGACGGGACAGATACGCAGTATTTT | CASSQDGTDTQYF
- | - | TRBJ1-3 | TRBV6-5 | TGTGCCAGCAGTCCCCTGGCGGGCTCTGGAAACACCATATATTTT | CASSPLAGSGNTIYF
- | - | TRBJ2-7 | TRBV12-1 | TGTGCCAGCAGCTTTGGATCGGGACAGGGCCCCTACGAGCAGTACTTC | CASSFGSGQGPYEQYF
TRBD1 | - | TRBJ1-1 | TRBV5-1 | TGCGCCAGCAGCTTGTCCCAGGGGGGGATGAACACTGAAGCTTTCTTT | CASSLSQGGMNTEAFF
TRBD2 | - | TRBJ2-2 | TRBV10-3 | TGTGCCATCAGTGGGACTAGCGGGAGGATCGGGGAGCTGTTTTTT | CAISGTSGRIGELFF
TRBD2 | - | TRBJ2-1 | TRBV5-1 | TGCGCCAGCAGCTTCCTAGCGGGAGGGAATGAGCAGTTCTTC | CASSFLAGGNEQFF
- | - | TRBJ1-3 | TRBV2 | TGTGCCAGCAGTGAACAGGGGCTTTTCTCTGGAAACACCATATATTTT | CASSEQGLFSGNTIYF
- | - | TRBJ1-6 | TRBV5-3 | TGTGCCAGAAGTTACAGGGTTGCTAATTCACCCCTCCACTTT | CARSYRVANSPLHF
TRBD2 | - | TRBJ2-1 | TRBV3-1/TRBV3-2 | TGTGCCAGCAGCCAAGGTAGCGGGCGAAATGAGCAGTTCTTC | CASSQGSGRNEQFF
TRBD1 | - | TRBJ1-4 | TRBV7-3 | TGTGCCAGCAGCACTACAGGGGGGACTAATGAAAAACTGTTTTTT | CASSTTGGTNEKLFF
- | - | TRBJ2-3 | TRBV6-2/TRBV6-3 | TGTGCCAGCAGTTACGCGAGGGATGGTGCAGATACGCAGTATTTT | CASSYARDGADTQYF
- | - | TRBJ2-5 | TRBV28 | TGTGCCAGCAGTTTACCTACAGGGGAGGTAGAGACCCAGTACTTC | CASSLPTGEVETQYF
TRBD2 | - | TRBJ2-1 | TRBV9 | TGTGCCAGCAGCGTACATTCCGGGAGGACCCTCAATGAGCAGTTCTTC | CASSVHSGRTLNEQFF
TRBD2 | - | TRBJ2-3 | TRBV4-3 | TGCGCCAGCAGCCCTTGGACTAGCGGGACCACAGATACGCAGTATTTT | CASSPWTSGTTDTQYF
TRBD1 | - | TRBJ2-1 | TRBV29-1 | TGCAGCGTGGGACAGGGGGCATGGGATGAGCAGTTCTTC | CSVGQGAWDEQFF
- | - | TRBJ1-1 | TRBV27 | TGTGCCAGCAGTTTAGGAGGTGAAGCTTTCTTT | CASSLGGEAFF
TRBD1 | - | TRBJ2-5 | TRBV7-9 | TGTGCCAGCAGCTTTATCCCGGGACAGGGAGAAGAGACCCAGTACTTC | CASSFIPGQGEETQYF
- | - | TRBJ2-5 | TRBV12-3/TRBV12-4 | TGTGCCAGCAGTTTCGCTAGTCGGGAGACCCAGTACTTC | CASSFASRETQYF
- | - | TRBJ2-5 | TRBV15 | TGTGCCACCAGCAGAGGGTTCGGGGAGACCCAGTACTTC | CATSRGFGETQYF
- | - | TRBJ2-3 | TRBV7-2 | TGTGCCAGCAGCTTAGGGTCCCTAGCCGGTACGCAGTATTTT | CASSLGSLAGTQYF
- | - | TRBJ2-3 | TRBV4-3 | TGCGCCAGCAGCCAAGATTGGGCTAGCCCCACAGATACGCAGTATTTT | CASSQDWASPTDTQYF
TRBD1 | - | TRBJ1-2 | TRBV28 | TGTGCCAGCAGTCCAACAGGGGGCGGTAACTATGGCTACACCTTC | CASSPTGGGNYGYTF
- | - | TRBJ1-5 | TRBV7-2 | TGTGCCAGCAGCTTAAACCCGAATCAGCCCCAGCATTTT | CASSLNPNQPQHF
TRBD2 | once | TRBJ2-3 | TRBV9 | TGTGCCAGCAGCGTAGCAGCGGGAGCGGGAGATACGCAGTATTTT | CASSVAAGAGDTQYF
TRBD2 | - | TRBJ2-1 | TRBV2 | TGTGCCAGCAGTGAATGGGGGACTAGTGGGAATGAGCAGTTCTTC | CASSEWGTSGNEQFF
- | - | TRBJ1-1 | TRBV6-1 | TGTGCCAGCAGTGAAGGGGGTACTGAAGCTTTCTTT | CASSEGGTEAFF
TRBD2 | - | TRBJ2-7 | TRBV5-1 | TGCGCCAGCAGCACGGGAGGGGGGACCTACGAGCAGTACTTC | CASSTGGGTYEQYF
- | - | TRBJ2-6 | TRBV5-1 | TGCGCCAGCAGGGACTCTGGGGCCAACGTCCTGACTTTC | CASRDSGANVLTF
TRBD1 | - | TRBJ2-7 | TRBV27 | TGTGCCAGCAGTCTTTACAGGGGGCCTTACGAGCAGTACTTC | CASSLYRGPYEQYF
- | - | TRBJ1-2 | TRBV4-1 | TGCGCCAGCAGCCAACCGGGAAAATCCTATGGCTACACCTTC | CASSQPGKSYGYTF
TRBD1 | - | TRBJ1-5 | TRBV6-2/TRBV6-3 | TGTGCCAGCAGTTACCCTGTGGACAGGGGAAATCAGCCCCAGCATTTT | CASSYPVDRGNQPQHF
- | - | TRBJ1-1 | TRBV10-1 | TGCGCCAGCAGCAGGGACGGGAACACTGAAGCTTTCTTT | CASSRDGNTEAFF
TRBD1 | - | TRBJ1-1 | TRBV6-5 | TGTGCCAGCAGTCCACGGACAGGGCGAGAAGCTTTCTTT | CASSPRTGREAFF
TRBD2 | - | TRBJ2-7 | TRBV15 | TGTGCCACCAGCAGACTAAGAACCGGGACTAGCGGGGGTCACGAGCAGTACTTC | CATSRLRTGTSGGHEQYF
- | - | TRBJ2-3 | TRBV11-2 | TGTGCCAGCAGCTTAACCCGCACAGCCACCCAGTCGCAGTATTTT | CASSLTRTATQSQYF
- | few | TRBJ1-1 | TRBV7-9 | TGTGCCAGCAGCAAAGGACAGAACACTGAAGCTTTCTTT | CASSKGQNTEAFF
- | - | TRBJ1-5 | TRBV6-2/TRBV6-3 | TGTGCCAGCAGTTACAGAAATAGCAATCAGCCCCAGCATTTT | CASSYRNSNQPQHF